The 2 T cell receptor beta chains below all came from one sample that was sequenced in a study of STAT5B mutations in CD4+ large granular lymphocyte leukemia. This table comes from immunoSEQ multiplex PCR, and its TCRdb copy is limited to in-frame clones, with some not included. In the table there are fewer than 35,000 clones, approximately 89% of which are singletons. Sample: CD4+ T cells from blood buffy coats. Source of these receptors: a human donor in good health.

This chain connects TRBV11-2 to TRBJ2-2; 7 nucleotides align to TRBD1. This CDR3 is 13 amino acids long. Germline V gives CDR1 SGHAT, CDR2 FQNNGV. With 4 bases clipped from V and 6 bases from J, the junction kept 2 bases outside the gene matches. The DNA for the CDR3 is TGTGCCAGCAGCTGGGGACAGCCCGGGGAGCTGTTTTTT. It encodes CASSWGQPGELFF.

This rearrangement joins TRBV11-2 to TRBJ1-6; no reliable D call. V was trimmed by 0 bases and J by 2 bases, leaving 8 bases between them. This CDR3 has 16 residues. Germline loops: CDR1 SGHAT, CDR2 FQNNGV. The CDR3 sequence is CASSLESGAYNSPLHF. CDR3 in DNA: TGTGCCAGCAGCTTAGAGTCAGGCGCCTATAATTCACCCCTCCACTTT.